Sequencing of this T cell receptor (beta chain) was carried out in a study of T cell repertoires in cytomegalovirus infection. Study results and limitations: Cumulative public TCR beta family frequency identified carriers of CMV plus the relevant HLA.

TCRdb fed the reads into MiXCR, producing one record per CDR3 protein. The table includes about 530,000 distinct CDR3 sequences, more than 25% detected once. A note on this clonotype: Its antigen is not known.

From germline, CDR1 is DFQATT and CDR2 SNEGSKA (reference sequence). This CDR3 spans 13 amino acids. V lost 3 bases, J lost 6 bases, and 2 bases stayed unmatched. This TCR was sampled from a human donor in good health (CMV status not recorded). Some clones in this sample may be carry-over from other donors' samples. The chain is built from TRBV20-1 and TRBJ2-3; 11 bases match TRBD2. Material for sequencing was PBMCs. CDR3 loop: CSARASGRDTQYF. In DNA form, the CDR3 reads TGCAGTGCTAGGGCTAGCGGGAGGGATACGCAGTATTTT.